This is a list of T cell receptor beta chains from one sample in a study of PD-L1 blockade in urothelial cancer. Profiling relied on immunoSEQ multiplex PCR, and the TCRdb table lists in-frame clones only, not all of them. This sample has about 44,000 clones; about 89% occur once, and the top ten carry less than 8%. The sequences come from PBMCs, collected around atezolizumab (anti-PD-L1) treatment. Receptors originate from a man in his 70s with urothelial cancer. The CDR3 runs from the conserved cysteine through the conserved F or W. A D gene is named only where the DNA matches it firmly. Rows may omit the clone size; those that give it use once, few, many or a size class.

>.|.|TRBV19|TRBJ1-5
CATQREVTGNSNQPQHF
TGTGCCACCCAGAGGGAGGTGACCGGAAATAGCAATCAGCCCCAGCATTTT
>TRBD2|.|TRBV6-6|TRBJ2-7
CASSFPMGGPGEQYF
TGTGCCAGCAGTTTCCCTATGGGAGGGCCGGGGGAGCAGTACTTC
>.|.|TRBV19|TRBJ1-4
CASSYREANEKLFF
TGTGCCAGTAGTTACAGGGAAGCTAATGAAAAACTGTTTTTT
>TRBD1|.|TRBV28|TRBJ2-7
CASSSTGGDYEQYF
TGTGCCAGCAGTTCGACAGGGGGCGACTACGAGCAGTACTTC
>TRBD2|.|TRBV18|TRBJ2-5
CASSPLAGGEETQYF
TGTGCCAGCTCACCCCTAGCGGGAGGGGAAGAGACCCAGTACTTC
>.|.|TRBV2|TRBJ2-5
CASSEVQQETQYF
TGTGCCAGCAGTGAAGTCCAGCAAGAGACCCAGTACTTC
>TRBD2|.|TRBV5-1|TRBJ2-5
CASWLAGAETQYF
TGCGCCAGCTGGCTAGCGGGAGCAGAGACCCAGTACTTC
>.|.|TRBV25-1|TRBJ1-1
CASKVGHQAFF
TGTGCCAGCAAGGTGGGACACCAAGCTTTCTTT
>.|once|TRBV6-5|TRBJ2-1
CASSYASGLYNEQFF
TGTGCCAGCAGTTATGCCAGCGGCTTATACAATGAGCAGTTCTTC
>TRBD2|.|TRBV19|TRBJ2-5
CASKPGGPMETQYF
TGTGCCAGTAAACCGGGAGGGCCAATGGAGACCCAGTACTTC
>.|.|TRBV19|TRBJ1-5
CASSALISTSSNQPQHF
TGTGCCAGTAGCGCCCTAATTTCAACCTCCAGCAATCAGCCCCAGCATTTT
>TRBD2|.|TRBV29-1|TRBJ2-7
CSVARTSGTYEQYF
TGCAGCGTTGCCAGGACTAGCGGTACCTACGAGCAGTACTTC
>TRBD1|once|TRBV27|TRBJ1-5
CASSFTGGNQPQHF
TGTGCCAGCAGTTTTACAGGGGGCAATCAGCCCCAGCATTTT
>TRBD2|.|TRBV7-9|TRBJ2-1
CASSFIAGGPEEQFF
TGTGCCAGCAGCTTTATAGCGGGAGGGCCTGAGGAGCAGTTCTTC
>TRBD1|.|TRBV29-1|TRBJ2-2
CSVDKGARTGELFF
TGCAGCGTTGATAAGGGGGCGCGCACCGGGGAGCTGTTTTTT
>.|.|TRBV2|TRBJ1-4
CASSRQGISANEKLFF
TGTGCCAGCAGCCGGCAGGGGATCTCTGCTAATGAAAAACTGTTTTTT
>.|.|TRBV4-1|TRBJ1-1
CASSQVPTDNTEAFF
TGCGCCAGCAGCCAAGTACCAACAGATAACACTGAAGCTTTCTTT
>TRBD1|.|TRBV28|TRBJ2-7
CASSLTGISYEQYF
TGTGCCAGCAGTCTGACAGGGATCTCCTACGAGCAGTACTTC
>.|.|TRBV7-2|TRBJ2-5
CASSSLRAAGKGETQYF
TGTGCCAGCAGCTCCCTCCGGGCGGCGGGTAAGGGAGAGACCCAGTACTTC
>.|.|TRBV5-6|TRBJ2-3
CASSLRVRTDTQYF
TGTGCCAGCAGCCTCAGGGTTCGGACAGATACGCAGTATTTT
>TRBD2|.|TRBV9|TRBJ2-5
CASSVTSGNKETQYF
TGTGCCAGCAGTGTGACTAGCGGCAACAAGGAGACCCAGTACTTC
>.|.|TRBV29-1|TRBJ2-2
CSVDRRYGELFF
TGCAGCGTTGATAGGAGGTACGGGGAGCTGTTTTTT
>TRBD2|.|TRBV27|TRBJ2-1
CASSPGLAGAREQFF
TGTGCCAGCAGTCCCGGACTAGCGGGAGCTCGGGAGCAGTTCTTC
>TRBD1|.|TRBV9|TRBJ2-7
CASSQSGQGAYEQYF
TGTGCCAGCAGCCAAAGCGGACAGGGGGCCTACGAGCAGTACTTC
>TRBD2|.|TRBV28|TRBJ2-5
CASSPVGAGLAGETQYF
TGTGCCAGCAGCCCAGTGGGGGCGGGACTAGCGGGAGAGACCCAGTACTTC
>.|.|TRBV7-2|TRBJ1-1
CASSLAGGRSEAFF
TGTGCCAGCAGCTTAGCAGGGGGACGGAGTGAAGCTTTCTTT
>TRBD2|.|TRBV10-1|TRBJ2-3
CASSGSGRTDTQYF
TGCGCCAGCAGTGGTAGCGGGAGGACAGATACGCAGTATTTT
>.|once|TRBV4-1|TRBJ2-6
CASSQDDQRTSGANVLTF
TGCGCCAGCAGCCAAGACGATCAAAGGACATCTGGGGCCAACGTCCTGACTTTC
>TRBD2|.|TRBV11-1|TRBJ2-5
CASSSGTSGTSETQYF
TGTGCCAGCAGCTCGGGGACTAGCGGGACCTCAGAGACCCAGTACTTC
>.|.|TRBV28|TRBJ2-5
CASSLIGSGLYF
TGTGCCAGCAGCCTCATCGGTTCAGGGTTGTACTTC
>TRBD1|once|TRBV7-9|TRBJ1-4
CASSPGQGELFF
TGTGCCAGCAGCCCCGGACAGGGTGAACTGTTTTTT
>.|.|TRBV6-6|TRBJ2-1
CASNNQVLNEQFF
TGTGCCAGCAACAACCAGGTTCTCAATGAGCAGTTCTTC
>.|.|TRBV19|TRBJ1-1
CASSLPTENTEAFF
TGTGCCAGTAGTTTACCGACAGAGAACACTGAAGCTTTCTTT
>TRBD1|.|TRBV14|TRBJ2-3
CASSRQTGIRNTQYF
TGTGCCAGCAGCCGTCAGACAGGGATTAGGAATACGCAGTATTTT
>TRBD2|.|TRBV2|TRBJ2-5
CASSGPTSGPSETQYF
TGTGCCAGCAGTGGTCCGACTAGCGGACCCTCAGAGACCCAGTACTTC
>.|.|TRBV27|TRBJ1-5
CASSLPHSNQPQHF
TGTGCCAGCAGTTTACCCCATAGCAATCAGCCCCAGCATTTT
>TRBD2|.|TRBV5-1|TRBJ2-7
CASSWVGLAGSNEQYF
TGCGCCAGCAGCTGGGTGGGGCTAGCGGGAAGCAACGAGCAGTACTTC
>TRBD2|.|TRBV27|TRBJ2-3
CASSKGLAGVSTDTQYF
TGTGCCAGCAGTAAGGGACTAGCGGGAGTAAGCACAGATACGCAGTATTTT
>.|.|TRBV6-4|TRBJ1-5
CASSDSVGAKGNQPQHF
TGTGCCAGCAGTGACTCGGTGGGGGCAAAGGGCAATCAGCCCCAGCATTTT
>TRBD2|.|TRBV7-2|TRBJ2-7
CASSLPSGLAGGFSYEQYF
TGTGCCAGCAGCTTACCGTCGGGACTAGCGGGGGGTTTCTCCTACGAGCAGTACTTC
>.|once|TRBV30|TRBJ1-2
CAWETGVNYGYTF
TGTGCCTGGGAAACAGGAGTTAACTATGGCTACACCTTC
>TRBD1|.|TRBV30|TRBJ1-2
CAWSANRGLHGYTF
TGTGCCTGGAGTGCGAACAGGGGTCTACACGGCTACACCTTC
>TRBD2|.|TRBV11-2|TRBJ2-5
CASTRGSGRVEWETQYF
TGTGCCAGCACCAGGGGGAGCGGGAGGGTAGAATGGGAGACCCAGTACTTC
>.|.|TRBV9|TRBJ1-3
CASSGNTIYF
TGTGCCAGCAGTGGCAACACCATATATTTT
>.|.|TRBV11-1|TRBJ1-1
CASSPPRVMNTEAFF
TGTGCCAGCAGCCCACCCAGGGTTATGAACACTGAAGCTTTCTTT
>TRBD2|.|TRBV2|TRBJ2-7
CATTGTSGAYEQYF
TGTGCCACGACCGGGACTAGCGGCGCATACGAGCAGTACTTC
>TRBD2|.|TRBV27|TRBJ2-4
CASSGGLAGDIQYF
TGTGCCAGCAGCGGGGGACTAGCGGGCGACATTCAGTACTTC
>TRBD2|.|TRBV6-5|TRBJ2-1
CASGTSGRVNEQFF
TGTGCCAGCGGGACTAGCGGGAGGGTCAATGAGCAGTTCTTC